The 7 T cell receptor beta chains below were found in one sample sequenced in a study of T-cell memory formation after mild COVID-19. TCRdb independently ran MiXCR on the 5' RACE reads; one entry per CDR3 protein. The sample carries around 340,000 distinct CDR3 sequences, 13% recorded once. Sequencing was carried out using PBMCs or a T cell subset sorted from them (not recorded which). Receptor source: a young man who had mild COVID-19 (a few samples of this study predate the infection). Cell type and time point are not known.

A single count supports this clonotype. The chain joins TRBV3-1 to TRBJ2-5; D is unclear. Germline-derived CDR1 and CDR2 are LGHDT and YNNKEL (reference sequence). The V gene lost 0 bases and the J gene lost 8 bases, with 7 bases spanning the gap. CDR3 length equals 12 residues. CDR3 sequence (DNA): TGTGCCAGCAGCCAAGAGATGAATACCCAGTACTTC. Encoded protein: CASSQEMNTQYF.

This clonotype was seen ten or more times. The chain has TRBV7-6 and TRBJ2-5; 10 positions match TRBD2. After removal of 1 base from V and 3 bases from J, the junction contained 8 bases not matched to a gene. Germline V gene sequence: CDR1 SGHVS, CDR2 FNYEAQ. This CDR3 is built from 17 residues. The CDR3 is CASSLVGIAGGEETQYF. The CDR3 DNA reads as TGTGCCAGCAGCTTAGTGGGGATAGCGGGGGGCGAAGAGACCCAGTACTTC.

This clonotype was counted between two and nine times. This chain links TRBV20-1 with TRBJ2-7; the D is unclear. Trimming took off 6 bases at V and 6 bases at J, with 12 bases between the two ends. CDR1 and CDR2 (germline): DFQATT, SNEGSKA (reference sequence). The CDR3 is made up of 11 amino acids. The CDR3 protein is CSAIAGVEQYF. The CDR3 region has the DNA TGCAGTGCCATAGCTGGTGTCGAGCAGTACTTC.

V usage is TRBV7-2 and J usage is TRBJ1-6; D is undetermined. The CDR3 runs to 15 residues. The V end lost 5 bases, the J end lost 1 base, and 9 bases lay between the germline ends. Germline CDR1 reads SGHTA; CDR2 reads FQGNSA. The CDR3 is CASSVDRSYNSPLHF. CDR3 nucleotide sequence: TGTGCCAGCAGCGTAGACCGGTCCTATAATTCACCCCTCCACTTT.

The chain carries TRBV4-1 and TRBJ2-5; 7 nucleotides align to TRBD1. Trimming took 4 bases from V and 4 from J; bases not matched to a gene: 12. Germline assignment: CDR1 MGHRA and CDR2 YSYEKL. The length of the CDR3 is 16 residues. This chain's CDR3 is CASSPERGLSRETQYF. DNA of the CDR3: TGCGCCAGCAGCCCGGAGAGGGGGCTTTCTCGAGAGACCCAGTACTTC.

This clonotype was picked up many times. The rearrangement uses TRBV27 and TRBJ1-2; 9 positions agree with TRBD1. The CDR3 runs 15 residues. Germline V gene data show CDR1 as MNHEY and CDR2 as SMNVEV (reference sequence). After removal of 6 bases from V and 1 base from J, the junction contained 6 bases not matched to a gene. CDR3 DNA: TGTGCCAGCAGCCCCGGGACAGGGATTAACTATGGCTACACCTTC. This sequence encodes CASSPGTGINYGYTF.

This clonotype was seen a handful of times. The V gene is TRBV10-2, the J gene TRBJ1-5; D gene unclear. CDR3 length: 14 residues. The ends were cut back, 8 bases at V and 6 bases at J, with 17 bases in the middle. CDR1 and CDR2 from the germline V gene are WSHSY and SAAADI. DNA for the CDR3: TGCGCCAGCTATAGTGGGGTACACGGTCAGCCCCAGCATTTT. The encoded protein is CASYSGVHGQPQHF.